The rows below give T cell receptor beta chains drawn from one sample of a study of blood T cell repertoires in COVID-19. Profiling relied on immunoSEQ multiplex PCR, and the TCRdb table lists in-frame clones only, not all of them. Here the sample spans over 100,000 clones, 65% to 90% being singletons. The sample taken for sequencing was peripheral blood. The origin of the receptors is an elderly woman with active or convalescent COVID-19. The CDR3 runs from the conserved cysteine through the conserved F or W. The D gene is left open where the match is weak. Not every row has a clone size; where given, it reads once, few, many or a size class.

j_gene	abundance	d_gene	v_gene	CDR3aa	CDR3nt
TRBJ2-5	NA	NA	TRBV5-4	CASSSDPARVETQYF	TGTGCCAGCAGCTCCGACCCAGCGCGAGTTGAGACCCAGTACTTC
TRBJ2-1	NA	TRBD2	TRBV5-6	CASSPGLVDNEQFF	TGTGCCAGCAGCCCAGGACTAGTTGACAATGAGCAGTTCTTC
TRBJ2-7	NA	TRBD1	TRBV10-1	CASSVGTGVYEQYF	TGCGCCAGCAGTGTCGGGACAGGAGTCTACGAGCAGTACTTC
TRBJ2-1	few	NA	TRBV5-3	CAGGPERNEQFF	TGTGCCGGAGGGCCAGAAAGAAATGAGCAGTTCTTC
TRBJ2-5	few	TRBD2	TRBV29-1	CSVASGRAGETQYF	TGCAGCGTTGCCAGCGGGAGGGCCGGAGAGACCCAGTACTTC
TRBJ1-1	NA	NA	TRBV28	CAGSPRGGMNTEAFF	TGTGCCGGCAGTCCTCGTGGGGGGATGAACACTGAAGCTTTCTTT
TRBJ1-4	NA	TRBD1	TRBV5-1	CASSPGQGVDEKLFF	TGCGCCAGCAGCCCGGGACAGGGGGTCGATGAAAAACTGTTTTTT
TRBJ2-7	NA	TRBD2	TRBV20-1	CSASTSGRVSSYEQYF	TGCAGTGCTAGTACTAGCGGGAGGGTAAGCTCCTACGAGCAGTACTTC
TRBJ2-3	once	NA	TRBV11-2	CASSELAALGTDTQYF	TGTGCCAGCAGCGAATTAGCGGCCTTAGGCACAGATACGCAGTATTTT
TRBJ2-3	once	TRBD1	TRBV3-1/TRBV3-2	CASSQAGTGGTDTQYF	TGTGCCAGCAGTCAGGCCGGGACAGGGGGCACAGATACGCAGTATTTT